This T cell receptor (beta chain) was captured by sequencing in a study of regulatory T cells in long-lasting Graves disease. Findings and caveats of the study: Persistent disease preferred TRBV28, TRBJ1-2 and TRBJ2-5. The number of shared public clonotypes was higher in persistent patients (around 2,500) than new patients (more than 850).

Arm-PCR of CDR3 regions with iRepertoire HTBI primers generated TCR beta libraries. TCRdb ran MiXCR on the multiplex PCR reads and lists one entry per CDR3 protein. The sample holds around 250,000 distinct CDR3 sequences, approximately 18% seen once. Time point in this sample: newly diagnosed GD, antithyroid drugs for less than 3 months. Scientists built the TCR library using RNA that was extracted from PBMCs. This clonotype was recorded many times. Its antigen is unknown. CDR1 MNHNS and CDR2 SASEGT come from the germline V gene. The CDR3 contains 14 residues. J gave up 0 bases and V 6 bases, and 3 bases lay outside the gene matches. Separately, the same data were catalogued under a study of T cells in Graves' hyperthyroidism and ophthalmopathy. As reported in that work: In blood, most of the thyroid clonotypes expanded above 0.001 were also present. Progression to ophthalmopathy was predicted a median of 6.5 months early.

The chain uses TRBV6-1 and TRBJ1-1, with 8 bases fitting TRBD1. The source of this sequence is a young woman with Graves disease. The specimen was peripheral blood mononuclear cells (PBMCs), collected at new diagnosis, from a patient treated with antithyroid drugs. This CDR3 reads CASSETGVNTEAFF. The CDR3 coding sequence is TGTGCCAGCAGCGAGACAGGGGTGAACACTGAAGCTTTCTTT.